This T cell receptor beta chain was identified during a study of blood T cell repertoires in COVID-19. The overall study: Collection of acute and convalescent COVID-19 samples took place in the United States, Italy and Spain.

The length of the CDR3 is 16 residues. Trimming at V came to 8 bases and at J to 3 bases, leaving 15 bases not matched to a gene. Germline V gives CDR1 LNHDA, CDR2 SQIVND (reference sequence). Clones were sequenced by immunoSEQ multiplex PCR, and TCRdb holds only the in-frame ones, with some missing. There are some 160,000 clones in the sample; 80% to 90% occur only once, and roughly 8.6% lies in the top ten. Material for sequencing was PBMCs or T cells enriched from blood (not recorded which). This chain links TRBV19 with TRBJ2-7, with 8 bases lining up with TRBD1. The sequence was obtained from a woman between 45 and 65 years old who had recovered from COVID-19. The CDR3 protein is CASSPRRGTGFYEQYF. The CDR3, as DNA: TGTGCCAGTTCTCCTCGCCGGGGGACAGGCTTCTACGAGCAGTACTTC.